The entry that follows covers one T cell receptor (beta chain) sequence. Germline V CDR1 and CDR2: SGHNT, YYREEE (reference sequence). This CDR3 is 15 amino acids long. Trimming removed 5 bases from V and 2 bases from J, with 14 bases in between. This entry belongs to a study of OX40 agonist ivuxolimab in advanced cancers. At the level of the study: In this trial design, patients received ivuxolimab intravenously at 0.01 to 10 mg/kg every 2 weeks. Patients receiving dose escalation had hepatocellular carcinoma, melanoma, renal cell or head and neck cancer.

TCRdb's table, derived via immunoSEQ multiplex PCR, lists solely in-frame clones and lacks some. Among some 65,000 clones listed, 87% were seen once. This specimen was CD4+ or CD8+ T cells sorted from blood, taken in a trial of the OX40 agonist ivuxolimab. The sequence was collected from an adult with an advanced solid tumor such as melanoma, head and neck, liver or kidney cancer. The J gene is TRBJ2-1, the V gene TRBV5-4; tentative D call: TRBD1 (6 bases). CDR3: CASSRGYRAYNEQFF. Written as DNA, the CDR3 is TGTGCCAGCAGTAGGGGGTACCGCGCCTACAATGAGCAGTTCTTC.